One and the same sample provided the 4 T cell receptor beta chains below, sequenced in a study of early T cells in non-severe SARS-CoV-2 infection. TCRdb passed the 5' RACE reads through MiXCR, listing each CDR3 protein once. This sample has roughly 34,000 distinct CDR3 sequences, with 7.1% found just once. Specimen: whole blood, collected at baseline. The receptors were gathered from an adult who was a healthcare worker with PCR-confirmed SARS-CoV-2 infection or an uninfected control (not recorded which).

This clonotype showed up just a few times. J is TRBJ2-3 and V is TRBV4-2; 9 nucleotides agree with TRBD2. The CDR3 sequence is 16 residues long. CDR1 and CDR2 from the germline V gene are LGHNA and YNFKEQ. The V and J ends lost 1 base and 3 bases, in that order; junction bases with no gene match: 5. The CDR3 DNA sequence: TGTGCCAGCAGCCAAGTAGCGGGAGAATGGACAGATACGCAGTATTTT. Amino acid sequence: CASSQVAGEWTDTQYF.

This clonotype has just a few counts. Germline and junction disagree at one end, which may indicate a read error. The chain joins TRBV7-8 to TRBJ2-7, with D unresolved. Germline V gene sequence: CDR1 SGHVS, CDR2 FQNEAQ. The CDR3 length is 11 residues. CDR3 in DNA: TGTGCCAGCAGCCCCTCCTTCGAGCAGTACTTC. Translated: CASSPSFEQYF.

This clonotype has just a few counts. This sequence joins TRBV6-2 or TRBV6-3 and TRBJ2-1; the match to TRBD2 covers 14 bases. Trimming at V came to 6 bases and at J to 8 bases, leaving 18 bases not matched to a gene. This CDR3 has 19 amino acids. Germline CDR1 MNHEY, CDR2 SVGEGT. CDR3 in DNA: TGTGCCAGCAGACAACGCGGGACTAGCGGGAGTTCGAGTTTCTATGAGCAGTTCTTC. This codes for CASRQRGTSGSSSFYEQFF.

This clonotype was observed many times. The V call is TRBV6-1, the J call TRBJ1-2; 7 bases are a match to TRBD1. V shed 1 base and J 3 bases; nucleotides not matched to a gene: 5. Germline CDR1 reads MNHNS; CDR2 reads SASEGT. The CDR3 extends over 15 amino acids. The CDR3 DNA reads as TGTGCCAGCAGTGAAGGAACCACAGGGGACTATGGCTACACCTTC. Protein product: CASSEGTTGDYGYTF.